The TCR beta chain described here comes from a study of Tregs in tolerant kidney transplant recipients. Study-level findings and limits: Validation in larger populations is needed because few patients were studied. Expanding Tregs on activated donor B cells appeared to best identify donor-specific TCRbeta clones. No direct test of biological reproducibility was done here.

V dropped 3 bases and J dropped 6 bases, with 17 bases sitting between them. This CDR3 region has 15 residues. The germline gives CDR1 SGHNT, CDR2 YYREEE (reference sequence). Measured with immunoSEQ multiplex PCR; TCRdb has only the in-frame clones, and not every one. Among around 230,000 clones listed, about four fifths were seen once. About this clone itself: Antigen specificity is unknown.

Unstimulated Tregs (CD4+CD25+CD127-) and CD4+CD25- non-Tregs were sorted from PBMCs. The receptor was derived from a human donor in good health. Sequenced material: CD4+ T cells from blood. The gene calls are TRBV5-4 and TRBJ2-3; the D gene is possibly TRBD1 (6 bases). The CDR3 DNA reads TGTGCCAGCAGCTCAGACAGGTGGACCTTGGATACGCAGTATTTT. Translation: CASSSDRWTLDTQYF.